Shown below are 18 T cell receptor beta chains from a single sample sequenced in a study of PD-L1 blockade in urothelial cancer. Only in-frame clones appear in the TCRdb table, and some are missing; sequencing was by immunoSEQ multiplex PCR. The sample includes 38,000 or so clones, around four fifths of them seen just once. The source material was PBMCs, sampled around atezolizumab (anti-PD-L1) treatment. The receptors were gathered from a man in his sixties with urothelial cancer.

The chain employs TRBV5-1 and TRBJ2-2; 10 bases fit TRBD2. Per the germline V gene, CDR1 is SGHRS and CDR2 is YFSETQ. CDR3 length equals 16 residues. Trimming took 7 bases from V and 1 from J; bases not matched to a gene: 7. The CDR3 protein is CASGHRTSGNTGELFF. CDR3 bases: TGCGCCAGCGGGCACCGGACTAGCGGGAACACCGGGGAGCTGTTTTTT.

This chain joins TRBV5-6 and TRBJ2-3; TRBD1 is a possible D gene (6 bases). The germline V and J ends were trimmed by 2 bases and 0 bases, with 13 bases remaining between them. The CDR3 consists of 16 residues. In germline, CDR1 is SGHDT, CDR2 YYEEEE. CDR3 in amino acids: CASSFSRTASTDTQYF. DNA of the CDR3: TGTGCCAGCAGCTTCTCTAGGACAGCTAGCACAGATACGCAGTATTTT. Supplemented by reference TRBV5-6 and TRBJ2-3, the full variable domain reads DAGVTQSPTHLIKTRGQQVTLRCSPKSGHDTVSWYQQALGQGPQFIFQYYEEEERQRGNFPDRFSGHQFPNYSSELNVNALLLGDSALYLCASSFSRTASTDTQYFGPGTRLTVL.

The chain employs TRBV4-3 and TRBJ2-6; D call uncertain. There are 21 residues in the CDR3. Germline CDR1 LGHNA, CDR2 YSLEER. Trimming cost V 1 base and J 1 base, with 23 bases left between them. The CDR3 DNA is TGCGCCAGCAGCCAAGGCCCGCAATGGAACCCTACAGCTTCTGGGGCCAACGTCCTGACTTTC. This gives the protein CASSQGPQWNPTASGANVLTF.

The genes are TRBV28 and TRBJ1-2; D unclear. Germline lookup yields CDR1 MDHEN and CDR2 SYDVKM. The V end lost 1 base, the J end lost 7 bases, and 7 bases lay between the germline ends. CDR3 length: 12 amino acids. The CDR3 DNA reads TGTGCCAGCAGTTTATTGTCGGTTGGCTACACCTTC. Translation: CASSLLSVGYTF.

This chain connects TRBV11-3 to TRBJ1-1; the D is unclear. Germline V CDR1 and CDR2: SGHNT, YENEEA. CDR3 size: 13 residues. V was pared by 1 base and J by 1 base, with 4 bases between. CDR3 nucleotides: TGTGCCAGCAGCTTAGCCAGGAACACTGAAGCTTTCTTT. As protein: CASSLARNTEAFF.

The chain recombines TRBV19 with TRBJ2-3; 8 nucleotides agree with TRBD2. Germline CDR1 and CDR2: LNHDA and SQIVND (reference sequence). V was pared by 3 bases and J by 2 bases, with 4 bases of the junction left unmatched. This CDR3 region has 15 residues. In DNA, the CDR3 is TGTGCCAGTAGTATTGGTAGCGGGAACACAGATACGCAGTATTTT. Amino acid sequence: CASSIGSGNTDTQYF.

The CDR3: CASSLSGGEGNQPQHF. In DNA form, the CDR3 reads TGTGCCAGCAGTTTATCGGGTGGGGAGGGCAATCAGCCCCAGCATTTT. This rearrangement joins TRBV28 to TRBJ1-5, with D unclear. In germline, CDR1 is MDHEN, CDR2 SYDVKM. The CDR3 is 16 residues long. V lost 1 base and J 2 bases, leaving 12 bases between the germline ends.

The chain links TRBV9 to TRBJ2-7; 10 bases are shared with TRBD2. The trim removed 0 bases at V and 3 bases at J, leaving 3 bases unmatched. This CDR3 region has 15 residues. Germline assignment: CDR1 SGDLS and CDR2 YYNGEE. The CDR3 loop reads CASSVGLAGVYEQYF. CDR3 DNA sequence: TGTGCCAGCAGCGTAGGCCTAGCGGGAGTCTACGAGCAGTACTTC. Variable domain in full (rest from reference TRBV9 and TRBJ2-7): DSGVTQTPKHLITATGQRVTLRCSPRSGDLSVYWYQQSLDQGLQFLIQYYNGEERAKGNILERFSAQQFPDLHSELNLSSLELGDSALYFCASSVGLAGVYEQYFGPGTRLTVT.

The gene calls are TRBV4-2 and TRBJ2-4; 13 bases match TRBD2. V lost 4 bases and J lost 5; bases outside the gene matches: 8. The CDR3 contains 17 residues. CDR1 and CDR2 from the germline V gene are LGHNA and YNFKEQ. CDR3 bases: TGTGCCAGCAGCCTTGGGACTAGCGGGACTGGGGAAAACATTCAGTACTTC. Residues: CASSLGTSGTGENIQYF.

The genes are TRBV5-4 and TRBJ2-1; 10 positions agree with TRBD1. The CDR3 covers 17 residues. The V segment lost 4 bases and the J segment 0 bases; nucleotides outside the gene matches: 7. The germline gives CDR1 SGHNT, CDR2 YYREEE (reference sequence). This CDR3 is CASSRTGGRSSYNEQFF. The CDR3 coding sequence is TGTGCCAGCAGCCGGACAGGGGGAAGGAGCTCCTACAATGAGCAGTTCTTC.

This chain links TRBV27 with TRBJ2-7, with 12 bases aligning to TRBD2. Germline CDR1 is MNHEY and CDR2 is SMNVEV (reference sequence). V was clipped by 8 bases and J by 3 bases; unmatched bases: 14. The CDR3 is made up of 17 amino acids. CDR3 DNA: TGTGCCAGCTCAAATGGCCCTCCACTAGCGGGAGGCTACGAGCAGTACTTC. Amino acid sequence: CASSNGPPLAGGYEQYF.

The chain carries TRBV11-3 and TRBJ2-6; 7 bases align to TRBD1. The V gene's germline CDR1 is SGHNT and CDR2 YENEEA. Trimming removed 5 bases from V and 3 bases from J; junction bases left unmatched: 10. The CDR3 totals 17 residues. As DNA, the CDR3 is TGTGCCAGCAGCCCTGGGGACAGCGTTGTTGGGGCCAACGTCCTGACTTTC. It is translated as CASSPGDSVVGANVLTF.

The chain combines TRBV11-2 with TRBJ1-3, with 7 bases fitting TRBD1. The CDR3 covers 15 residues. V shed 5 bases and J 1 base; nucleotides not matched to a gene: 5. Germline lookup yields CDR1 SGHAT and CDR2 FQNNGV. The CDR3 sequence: CASSTGQLSGNTIYF. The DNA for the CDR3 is TGTGCCAGCAGCACGGGACAGCTTTCTGGAAACACCATATATTTT.

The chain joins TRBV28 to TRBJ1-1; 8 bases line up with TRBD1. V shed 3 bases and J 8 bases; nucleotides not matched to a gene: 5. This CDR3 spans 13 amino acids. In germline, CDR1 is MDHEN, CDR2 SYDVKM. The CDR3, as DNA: TGTGCCAGCAGTTTCTTCCGGGACAGGGAAGCTTTCTTT. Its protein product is CASSFFRDREAFF.

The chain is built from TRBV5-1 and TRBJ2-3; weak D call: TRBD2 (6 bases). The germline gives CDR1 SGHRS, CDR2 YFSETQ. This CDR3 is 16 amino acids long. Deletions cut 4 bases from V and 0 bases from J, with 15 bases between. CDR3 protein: CASSAFLATSTDTQYF. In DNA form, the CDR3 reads TGCGCCAGCAGCGCATTCCTAGCGACAAGCACAGATACGCAGTATTTT. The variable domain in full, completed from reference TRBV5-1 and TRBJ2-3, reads KAGVTQTPRYLIKTRGQQVTLSCSPISGHRSVSWYQQTPGQGLQFLFEYFSETQRNKGNFPGRFSGRQFSNSRSEMNVSTLELGDSALYLCASSAFLATSTDTQYFGPGTRLTVL.

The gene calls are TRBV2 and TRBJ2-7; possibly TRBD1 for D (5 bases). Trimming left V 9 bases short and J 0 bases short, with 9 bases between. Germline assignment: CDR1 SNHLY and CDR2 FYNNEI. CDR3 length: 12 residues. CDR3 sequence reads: CASQGPSYEQYF. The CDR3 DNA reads TGTGCCAGTCAGGGTCCCTCCTACGAGCAGTACTTC.

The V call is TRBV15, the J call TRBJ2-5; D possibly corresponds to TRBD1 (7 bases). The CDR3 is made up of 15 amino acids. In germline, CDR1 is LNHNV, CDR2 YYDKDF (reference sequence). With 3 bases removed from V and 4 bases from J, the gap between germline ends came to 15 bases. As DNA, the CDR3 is TGTGCCACCAGCAGGGGTCAGGGGGGACGAGAGACCCAGTACTTC. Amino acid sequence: CATSRGQGGRETQYF.

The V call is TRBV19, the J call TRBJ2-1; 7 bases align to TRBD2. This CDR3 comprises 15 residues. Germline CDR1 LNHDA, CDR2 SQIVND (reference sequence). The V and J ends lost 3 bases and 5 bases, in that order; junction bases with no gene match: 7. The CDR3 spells CASSIQGGIHNEQFF. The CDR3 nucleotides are TGTGCCAGTAGTATTCAGGGAGGGATCCACAATGAGCAGTTCTTC.